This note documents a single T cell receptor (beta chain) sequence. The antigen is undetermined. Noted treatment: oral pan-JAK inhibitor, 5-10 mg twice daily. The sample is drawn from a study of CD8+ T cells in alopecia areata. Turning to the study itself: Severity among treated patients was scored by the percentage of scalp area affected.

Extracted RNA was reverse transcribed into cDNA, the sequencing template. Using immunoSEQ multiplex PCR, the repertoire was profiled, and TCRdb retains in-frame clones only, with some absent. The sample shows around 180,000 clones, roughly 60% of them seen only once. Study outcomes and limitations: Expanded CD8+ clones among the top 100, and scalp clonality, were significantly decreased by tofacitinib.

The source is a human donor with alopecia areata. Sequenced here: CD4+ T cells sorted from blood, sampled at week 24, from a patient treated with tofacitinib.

The CDR3 DNA is TGTGCCAGCAGTGAATTGTCGAACACCGGGGAGCTGTTTTTT. This codes for CASSELSNTGELFF. The chain employs TRBV6-1 and TRBJ2-2; D is uncertain. This CDR3 region has 14 residues. The germline V gene encodes CDR1 MNHNS and CDR2 SASEGT. Trimming stripped 2 bases from V and 0 bases from J, with 4 bases between.